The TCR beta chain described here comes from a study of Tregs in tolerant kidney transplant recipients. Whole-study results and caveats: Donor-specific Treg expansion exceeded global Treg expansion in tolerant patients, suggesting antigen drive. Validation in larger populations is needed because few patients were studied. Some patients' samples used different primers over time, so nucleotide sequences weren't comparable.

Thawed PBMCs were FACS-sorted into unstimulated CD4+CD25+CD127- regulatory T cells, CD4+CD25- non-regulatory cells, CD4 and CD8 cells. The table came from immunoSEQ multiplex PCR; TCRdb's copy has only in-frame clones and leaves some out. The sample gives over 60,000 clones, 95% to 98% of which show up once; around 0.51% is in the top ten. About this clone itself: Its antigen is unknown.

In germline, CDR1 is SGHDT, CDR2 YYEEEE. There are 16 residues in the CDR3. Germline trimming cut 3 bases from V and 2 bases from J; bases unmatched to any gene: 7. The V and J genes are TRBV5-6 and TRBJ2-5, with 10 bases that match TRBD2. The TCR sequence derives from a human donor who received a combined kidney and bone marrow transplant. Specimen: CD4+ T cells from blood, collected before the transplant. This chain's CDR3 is CASSSLAGGLQETQYF. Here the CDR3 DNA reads TGTGCCAGCAGCTCCTTAGCGGGGGGCCTTCAAGAGACCCAGTACTTC.